This TCR beta chain was sequenced for a study of T cell repertoires in cytomegalovirus infection. Study-wide context: CMV epitopes used comprised recently identified HLA-C-restricted ones and well-studied HLA-B-restricted ones. Public TCR beta signature analysis indicated the presence of both CMV infection and matching HLA type.

Study-wide results and limits: Across the ex vivo response, the dominant clonotypes were HLA-C-restricted CMV-specific TCR beta clonotypes. Pooled public TCR beta family frequency picked out CMV carriers with the relevant HLA.

TCRdb processed the reads anew with MiXCR; each CDR3 protein has one entry. This sample has about 900,000 distinct CDR3 sequences, with approximately 31% found just once. This clonotype was seen only a few times. Antigen specificity is unknown. From germline, CDR1 is MNHEY and CDR2 SMNVEV (reference sequence). Trimming took off 6 bases at V and 6 bases at J, with 12 bases between the two ends. This CDR3 spans 13 amino acids. The sample was cultured CD8+ T cells from PBMCs, taken from culture after CMV antigen stimulation. The sequence came from a human donor in good health (CMV status not recorded). Some clones in this sample may be carry-over from other donors' samples. The chain uses TRBV27 and TRBJ2-1, with D possibly matching TRBD2 (6 bases). CDR3 sequence: CASSHGGGNEQFF. DNA of the CDR3: TGTGCCAGCAGCCATGGGGGAGGCAATGAGCAGTTCTTC.